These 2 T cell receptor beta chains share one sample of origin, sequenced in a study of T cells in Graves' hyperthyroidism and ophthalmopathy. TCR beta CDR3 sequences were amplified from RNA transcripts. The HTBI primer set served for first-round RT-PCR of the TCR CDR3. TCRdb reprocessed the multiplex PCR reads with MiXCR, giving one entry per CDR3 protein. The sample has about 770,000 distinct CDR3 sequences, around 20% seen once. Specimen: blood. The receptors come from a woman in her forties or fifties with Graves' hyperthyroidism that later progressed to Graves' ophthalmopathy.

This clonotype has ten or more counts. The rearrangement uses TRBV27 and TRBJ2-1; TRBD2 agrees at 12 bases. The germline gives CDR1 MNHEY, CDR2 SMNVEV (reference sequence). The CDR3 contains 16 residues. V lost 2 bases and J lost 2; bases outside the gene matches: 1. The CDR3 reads CASSLGLAGPYNEQFF. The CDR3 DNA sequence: TGTGCCAGCAGTTTAGGACTAGCGGGGCCCTACAATGAGCAGTTCTTC.

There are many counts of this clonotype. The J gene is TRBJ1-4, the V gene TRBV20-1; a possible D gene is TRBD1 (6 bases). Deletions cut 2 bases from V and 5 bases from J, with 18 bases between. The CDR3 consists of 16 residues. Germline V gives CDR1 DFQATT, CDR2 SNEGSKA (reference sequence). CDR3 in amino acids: CSARRGTTGVNEKLFF. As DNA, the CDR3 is TGCAGTGCTAGAAGGGGAACGACAGGAGTAAATGAAAAACTGTTTTTT.